Following are 11 T cell receptor beta chains from one sample sequenced in a study of PD-L1 blockade in urothelial cancer. TCRdb's copy holds only in-frame clones and misses some; the assay was immunoSEQ multiplex PCR. The table has 20,000 to 25,000 clones, 87% seen once. Here the sequenced sample was PBMCs, taken around atezolizumab (anti-PD-L1) treatment. The receptors derive from a man aged 50-59 years with urothelial cancer.

This clone was detected once. V is TRBV27 and J is TRBJ2-5; D possibly corresponds to TRBD1 (5 bases). There are 12 residues in the CDR3. Germline CDR1 reads MNHEY; CDR2 reads SMNVEV (reference sequence). V lost 3 bases to trimming and J lost 5 bases, with 7 bases between them. CDR3 residues: CASSFRGETQYF. Here the CDR3 DNA reads TGTGCCAGCAGTTTTAGGGGCGAGACCCAGTACTTC.

The V gene is TRBV7-3, the J gene TRBJ2-1; 8 bases map to TRBD2. With 2 bases clipped from V and 9 bases from J, the junction kept 3 bases outside the gene matches. The germline V gene encodes CDR1 SGHTA and CDR2 FQGTGA. The CDR3 totals 13 residues. Written as DNA, the CDR3 is TGTGCCAGCAGCTTAGTCGGGGGGGGTGAGCAGTTCTTC. Its translation is CASSLVGGGEQFF.

This clone was seen only once. This chain uses TRBV9 with TRBJ2-3; D gene ambiguous. Germline CDR1 SGDLS, CDR2 YYNGEE. V lost 0 bases to trimming and J lost 1 base, with 9 bases between them. The CDR3 has 15 amino acids. The CDR3 DNA reads TGTGCCAGCAGCGTAGAATTCCAGGGCACAGATACGCAGTATTTT. It specifies CASSVEFQGTDTQYF.

The V gene is TRBV2, the J gene TRBJ2-7; D perhaps matches TRBD1 (5 bases). Germline CDR1 is SNHLY and CDR2 is FYNNEI. V was pared by 4 bases and J by 0 bases, with 13 bases between. CDR3 length: 15 residues. DNA of the CDR3: TGTGCCAGCAGTGTAACACAGGAGAGCTCCTACGAGCAGTACTTC. The encoded protein is CASSVTQESSYEQYF.

The chain carries TRBV19 and TRBJ1-2, with D possibly TRBD1 on 5 matching bases. V lost 8 bases and J 7 bases, leaving 23 bases between the germline ends. This CDR3 contains 15 residues. Germline CDR1 and CDR2: LNHDA and SQIVND (reference sequence). This CDR3 reads CASSGFEFGFSGYTF. The CDR3 DNA is TGTGCCAGTTCAGGGTTCGAGTTTGGCTTTAGTGGCTACACCTTC.

CDR3 sequence (DNA): TGCGCCAGCAGCCTCCTCCCGCAGGGGGAGAGCACAGATACGCAGTATTTT. Its translation is CASSLLPQGESTDTQYF. The chain joins TRBV4-3 to TRBJ2-3; TRBD1 agrees at 7 bases. The CDR3 covers 17 residues. V lost 4 bases and J lost 0; bases outside the gene matches: 10. From germline, CDR1 is LGHNA and CDR2 YSLEER.

The J gene is TRBJ2-3, the V gene TRBV6-5, with D maybe TRBD2 (6 bases). V gave up 6 bases and J gave up 7 bases, with 11 bases separating them. This CDR3 comprises 12 residues. CDR1 and CDR2 from the germline V gene are MNHEY and SVGAGI. CDR3 bases: TGTGCCAGCAGGGGAGGTACGAATACGCAGTATTTT. Translated: CASRGGTNTQYF.

The chain couples TRBV10-3 to TRBJ2-7; the D is unclear. Deletions cut 4 bases from V and 4 bases from J, with 5 bases between. The length of the CDR3 is 11 residues. Germline V CDR1 and CDR2: ENHRY, SYGVKD. Here the CDR3 reads CAISGPYEQYF. The CDR3 DNA reads TGTGCCATCAGTGGTCCGTACGAGCAGTACTTC.

The V and J genes are TRBV5-1 and TRBJ2-2; D uncertain. V lost 4 bases to trimming and J lost 9 bases, with 13 bases between them. The germline V gene encodes CDR1 SGHRS and CDR2 YFSETQ. The CDR3 totals 13 residues. For the CDR3, the DNA is TGCGCCAGCAGCGAGGCCCAAGGATGGGAGCTGTTTTTT. Translation: CASSEAQGWELFF.

The chain links TRBV30 to TRBJ1-1; the D gene is possibly TRBD1 (6 bases). The CDR3 is made up of 11 amino acids. Trimming removed 1 base at V and 9 bases at J, with 9 bases between. The germline V gene has CDR1 GTSNPN and CDR2 SVGIG (reference sequence). The CDR3 nucleotides are TGTGCCTGGAGTGGCAGGGGTAAAGCTTTCTTT. Its protein is CAWSGRGKAFF.

The rearrangement links TRBV28 to TRBJ2-3; perhaps TRBD2 as D (6 bases). The CDR3 is 15 amino acids. Germline CDR1 MDHEN, CDR2 SYDVKM. V lost 5 bases, J lost 2 bases, and 14 bases lay in between. The chain's CDR3 is CASSQLGLYTDTQYF. The CDR3 DNA reads as TGTGCCAGCAGTCAGCTGGGACTTTACACAGATACGCAGTATTTT.